This T cell receptor (beta chain) was profiled in a study of T cell responses to AZD1222 COVID-19 vaccine. This clone was recorded only once. Its matching antigen is unknown. The CDR3 spans 16 residues. V was pared by 5 bases and J by 4 bases, with 8 bases of the junction left unmatched. CDR1 is SEHNR, CDR2 FQNEAQ, per germline (reference sequence). Method: immunoSEQ multiplex PCR; TCRdb's copy keeps in-frame clones and lacks some. The table includes around 150,000 clones, around nine tenths detected once. Study results and limitations: It was only after the peak T cell response that any repertoires were sampled. Two AZD1222 doses significantly raised spike-specific TCR breadth and depth over controls.

This specimen was peripheral blood, taken on day 0 of AZD1222 vaccination. The rearrangement links TRBV7-9 to TRBJ2-7; TRBD2 matches 13 bases. This TCR was recovered from an adult in good health. The CDR3 here is CASSPRTSGSSYEQYF. For the CDR3, the DNA is TGTGCCAGCAGCCCCCGGACTAGCGGGAGTTCGTACGAGCAGTACTTC.